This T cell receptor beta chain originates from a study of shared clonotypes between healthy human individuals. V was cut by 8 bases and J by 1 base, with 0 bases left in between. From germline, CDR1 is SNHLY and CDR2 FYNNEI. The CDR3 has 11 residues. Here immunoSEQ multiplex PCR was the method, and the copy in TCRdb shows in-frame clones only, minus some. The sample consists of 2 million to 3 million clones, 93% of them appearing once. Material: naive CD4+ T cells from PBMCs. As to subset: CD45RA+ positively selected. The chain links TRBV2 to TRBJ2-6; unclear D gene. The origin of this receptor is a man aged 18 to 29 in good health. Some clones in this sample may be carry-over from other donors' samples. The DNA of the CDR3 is TGTGCCAGCTCTGGGGCCAACGTCCTGACTTTC. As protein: CASSGANVLTF. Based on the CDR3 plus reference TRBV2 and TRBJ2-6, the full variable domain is EPEVTQTPSHQVTQMGQEVILRCVPISNHLYFYWYRQILGQKVEFLVSFYNNEISEKSEIFDDQFSVERPDGSNFTLKIRSTKLEDSAMYFCASSGANVLTFGAGSRLTVL.